These 30 T cell receptor beta chains came from one sample sequenced in a study of OX40 agonist ivuxolimab in advanced cancers. The method was immunoSEQ multiplex PCR; TCRdb's version includes in-frame clones alone and lacks a portion of them. The profile covers approximately 15,000 clones, with about three quarters appearing a single time and 36% taken by the ten largest. The sample consisted of CD4+ or CD8+ T cells sorted from blood, taken in a trial of the OX40 agonist ivuxolimab. The receptors were sampled from an adult with an advanced solid tumor such as melanoma, head and neck, liver or kidney cancer.

The table lists this clone with a count of one. The genes are TRBV19 and TRBJ2-7; D is ambiguous. The CDR3 totals 13 residues. Looked up from germline, CDR1 is LNHDA and CDR2 is SQIVND (reference sequence). The V end was cut by 1 base, the J end by 3 bases, with 7 bases between. CDR3 region: CASSIVPDYEQYF. The CDR3 DNA reads as TGTGCCAGTAGTATAGTTCCAGACTACGAGCAGTACTTC.

This sequence joins TRBV5-6 and TRBJ2-7; D may correspond to TRBD1 or TRBD2 (5 bases each). This CDR3 has 16 residues. The V gene lost 4 bases and the J gene lost 2 bases, with 19 bases spanning the gap. From germline, CDR1 is SGHDT and CDR2 YYEEEE. The CDR3 nucleotides are TGTGCCAGCAGCCTAGGGACGGCAGCCTCCACCTACGAGCAGTACTTC. This translates into CASSLGTAASTYEQYF. Based on the CDR3 plus reference TRBV5-6 and TRBJ2-7, the full variable domain is DAGVTQSPTHLIKTRGQQVTLRCSPKSGHDTVSWYQQALGQGPQFIFQYYEEEERQRGNFPDRFSGHQFPNYSSELNVNALLLGDSALYLCASSLGTAASTYEQYFGPGTRLTVT.

The rearrangement uses TRBV11-2 and TRBJ2-3, with 14 bases matching TRBD2. There are 20 residues in the CDR3. The V gene's germline CDR1 is SGHAT and CDR2 FQNNGV. With 0 bases clipped from V and 5 bases from J, the junction kept 13 bases outside the gene matches. DNA for the CDR3: TGTGCCAGCAGCTTAGAGGGTCCCTCCGGACTAGCGGGAGGCATAGATACGCAGTATTTT. It yields the protein CASSLEGPSGLAGGIDTQYF.

This clone was found once. The rearrangement uses TRBV7-6 and TRBJ1-2; TRBD1 is a possible D gene (6 bases). The V end lost 4 bases, the J end lost 7 bases, and 10 bases lay between the germline ends. The CDR3 contains 12 residues. In germline, CDR1 is SGHVS, CDR2 FNYEAQ. The CDR3 nucleotides are TGTGCCAGCAGCTCATACAGGGCTGGCTACACCTTC. Its protein product is CASSSYRAGYTF. Looking up the rest from reference TRBV7-6 and TRBJ1-2 gives the full variable domain: GAGVSQSPRYKVTKRGQDVALRCDPISGHVSLYWYRQALGQGPEFLTYFNYEAQQDKSGLPNDRFSAERPEGSISTLTIQRTEQRDSAMYRCASSSYRAGYTFGSGTRLTVV.

The rearrangement joins TRBV29-1 to TRBJ1-2, with D perhaps TRBD1 (6 bases). The ends were cut back, 6 bases at V and 0 bases at J, with 14 bases in the middle. The CDR3 contains 14 residues. Germline values: CDR1 SQVTM, CDR2 ANQGSEA. CDR3 in DNA: TGCAGCGTCAAACAGGGTTTGGCTAACTATGGCTACACCTTC. This translates into CSVKQGLANYGYTF.

This chain connects TRBV27 to TRBJ2-7, with 7 positions matching TRBD1. There are 13 residues in the CDR3. Germline CDR1 reads MNHEY; CDR2 reads SMNVEV (reference sequence). After removal of 7 bases from V and 2 bases from J, the junction contained 5 bases not matched to a gene. CDR3 nucleotide sequence: TGTGCCAGCAACGACAGGGCAACCTACGAGCAGTACTTC. The encoded protein is CASNDRATYEQYF.

The CDR3 loop is CASSRFGDSGDGDEQFF. In DNA, the CDR3 is TGTGCCAGCAGCCGATTTGGAGATAGCGGTGACGGCGATGAGCAGTTCTTC. J is TRBJ2-1 and V is TRBV11-2, with D perhaps TRBD2 (6 bases). In germline, CDR1 is SGHAT, CDR2 FQNNGV. Trimming pared 5 bases from V and 8 bases from J, leaving 25 bases between. The CDR3 runs 17 residues.

The V and J genes are TRBV5-1 and TRBJ1-1; D gene uncertain. CDR3 length: 13 residues. The V end lost 0 bases, the J end lost 6 bases, and 9 bases lay between the germline ends. Germline CDR1 and CDR2: SGHRS and YFSETQ. The CDR3 is CASSLAGYSEAFF. In nucleotides, the CDR3 is TGCGCCAGCAGCTTGGCGGGGTACTCTGAAGCTTTCTTT.

This chain joins TRBV10-2 and TRBJ2-3, with D unclear. Germline V CDR1 and CDR2: WSHSY, SAAADI. With 8 bases removed from V and 0 bases from J, the gap between germline ends came to 6 bases. The CDR3 is made up of 12 amino acids. CDR3: CASGYSTDTQYF. DNA of the CDR3: TGCGCCAGCGGCTATAGCACAGATACGCAGTATTTT.

The chain links TRBV7-9 to TRBJ2-7, with 12 nucleotides matching TRBD2. This CDR3 has 15 amino acids. Germline CDR1 is SEHNR and CDR2 is FQNEAQ (reference sequence). V trimming: 4 bases; J trimming: 3 bases; junction bases outside the gene matches: 4. The CDR3 spells CASSSGTSGYYEQYF. In DNA form, the CDR3 reads TGTGCCAGCAGCTCCGGGACTAGCGGGTACTACGAGCAGTACTTC.

This chain joins TRBV6-5 and TRBJ2-2; 8 positions match TRBD1. Trimming at V came to 10 bases and at J to 0 bases, leaving 4 bases not matched to a gene. This CDR3 is 14 amino acids long. Germline CDR1 is MNHEY and CDR2 is SVGAGI. CDR3 bases: TGTGCCATCACAGGGGGAGCGAACACCGGGGAGCTGTTTTTT. Its translation: CAITGGANTGELFF.

The V gene is TRBV5-4, the J gene TRBJ1-1; TRBD1 aligns across 7 bases. Germline V CDR1 and CDR2: SGHNT, YYREEE (reference sequence). The trim removed 5 bases at V and 7 bases at J, leaving 5 bases unmatched. This CDR3 has 12 amino acids. In DNA, the CDR3 is TGTGCCAGCAGAACAGGGGACGGTGAAGCTTTCTTT. It encodes CASRTGDGEAFF.

The table lists this clone with a few counts. This rearrangement joins TRBV5-1 to TRBJ1-1; D remains ambiguous. This CDR3 spans 13 amino acids. V was pared by 0 bases and J by 2 bases, with 5 bases between. The germline V gene encodes CDR1 SGHRS and CDR2 YFSETQ. The CDR3: CASSLAGNTEAFF. In nucleotides, the CDR3 is TGCGCCAGCAGCTTGGCCGGCAACACTGAAGCTTTCTTT.

The rearrangement joins TRBV4-1 to TRBJ2-1, with 9 bases aligning to TRBD2. CDR3 size: 16 residues. CDR1 and CDR2 (germline): MGHRA, YSYEKL. Trimming cost V 0 bases and J 5 bases; bases outside gene matches: 5. Written as DNA, the CDR3 is TGCGCCAGCAGCCAAGATGGCGGGAGGGCAGACAATGAGCAGTTCTTC. Its protein is CASSQDGGRADNEQFF.

V is TRBV27 and J is TRBJ2-3; no clear D. The CDR3 has 16 amino acids. With 5 bases removed from V and 0 bases from J, the gap between germline ends came to 15 bases. Germline V gives CDR1 MNHEY, CDR2 SMNVEV (reference sequence). CDR3 in amino acids: CASSPASVMSTDTQYF. The CDR3 DNA sequence: TGTGCCAGCAGTCCTGCCTCGGTTATGAGCACAGATACGCAGTATTTT.

The J gene is TRBJ2-3, the V gene TRBV11-2; TRBD2 agrees at 8 bases. This CDR3 region has 15 residues. V dropped 3 bases and J dropped 2; count of bases not matched to a gene: 4. Germline loops: CDR1 SGHAT, CDR2 FQNNGV. In DNA, the CDR3 is TGTGCCAGCAGCTTTACTAGCGGCACCACAGATACGCAGTATTTT. Residues: CASSFTSGTTDTQYF.

This clone has a handful of counts. The V gene is TRBV30, the J gene TRBJ2-7; possible D gene TRBD1, 5 bases. The CDR3 contains 12 residues. Between the trimmed V and J ends, which lost 0 bases and 6 bases, there was a span of 9 bases. The germline V gene has CDR1 GTSNPN and CDR2 SVGIG (reference sequence). The CDR3 region is CAWSVAGSEQYF. The CDR3 bases are TGTGCCTGGAGTGTCGCAGGGTCCGAGCAGTACTTC.

The V call is TRBV2, the J call TRBJ1-2, with D possibly being TRBD1 (5 bases). V lost 7 bases, J lost 8 bases, and 20 bases lay in between. CDR1 and CDR2 from the germline V gene are SNHLY and FYNNEI. The CDR3 is 14 amino acids. CDR3 residues: CASTGTLLTSGYTF. The CDR3 DNA reads as TGTGCCAGCACCGGGACCCTCCTAACAAGCGGCTACACCTTC. The complete variable domain, with remaining parts taken from reference TRBV2 and TRBJ1-2, reads EPEVTQTPSHQVTQMGQEVILRCVPISNHLYFYWYRQILGQKVEFLVSFYNNEISEKSEIFDDQFSVERPDGSNFTLKIRSTKLEDSAMYFCASTGTLLTSGYTFGSGTRLTVV.

V usage is TRBV6-4 and J usage is TRBJ1-1, with D hard to call. Germline loops: CDR1 MRHNA, CDR2 SNTAGT. Trimming cost V 0 bases and J 7 bases, with 6 bases left between them. The CDR3 length is 12 residues. The CDR3 region is CASSDSWGEAFF. The CDR3 DNA follows: TGTGCCAGCAGTGACTCATGGGGTGAAGCTTTCTTT.

This chain links TRBV5-5 with TRBJ2-2; D is ambiguous. CDR3 length: 12 residues. Trimming cost V 4 bases and J 7 bases, with 8 bases left between them. Germline CDR1 and CDR2: SGHKS and YYEKEE (reference sequence). The DNA for the CDR3 is TGTGCCAGCAGCATCCTAGGCGGGGAGCTGTTTTTT. Its protein is CASSILGGELFF.

On this clone: This sample includes further DNA sequences coding for the same CDR3. This sequence joins TRBV19 and TRBJ1-1, with TRBD1 matching 7 bases. The CDR3 contains 14 residues. The V gene end was trimmed by 3 bases and the J gene end by 1 base; junction bases not matched to a gene: 2. Looked up from germline, CDR1 is LNHDA and CDR2 is SQIVND (reference sequence). The CDR3 DNA is TGTGCCAGTAGTATGGGACAGTCGAACACTGAAGCTTTCTTT. Residues: CASSMGQSNTEAFF.

The J gene is TRBJ2-1, the V gene TRBV18; D may be TRBD2 (6 bases). Trimming stripped 3 bases from V and 7 bases from J, with 13 bases between. The germline V gene has CDR1 KGHSH and CDR2 LQKENI. CDR3 size: 14 residues. CDR3 nucleotides: TGTGCCAGCTCACCGCTCGGGAGCGGGAATGAGCAGTTCTTC. Its protein is CASSPLGSGNEQFF.

This clone was observed a few times. The identical CDR3 is also encoded by other nucleotide sequences in the sample. The rearrangement joins TRBV27 to TRBJ1-5; the D is unclear. CDR1 is MNHEY and CDR2 is SMNVEV in the germline V gene (reference sequence). The CDR3 loop spans 13 amino acids. Trimming took off 3 bases at V and 0 bases at J, with 3 bases between the two ends. CDR3 sequence reads: CASSFTSNQPQHF. The CDR3 DNA is TGTGCCAGCAGTTTTACTAGCAATCAGCCCCAGCATTTT.

This clone was found once. J is TRBJ2-7 and V is TRBV7-9; D not resolved. This CDR3 contains 12 residues. Trimming took 10 bases from V and 3 from J, leaving 13 bases between them. Germline V gives CDR1 SEHNR, CDR2 FQNEAQ (reference sequence). The CDR3 DNA reads TGTGCCATCACGGGTCGCTACTACGAGCAGTACTTC. Amino acids: CAITGRYYEQYF.

This clone was observed a handful of times. The chain has TRBV19 and TRBJ2-2; TRBD2 matches 9 bases. The V segment lost 7 bases and the J segment 6 bases; nucleotides outside the gene matches: 12. This CDR3 has 16 amino acids. CDR1 LNHDA and CDR2 SQIVND come from the germline V gene (reference sequence). CDR3 sequence reads: CASNDDSGSRSGELFF. CDR3 DNA: TGTGCCAGTAATGATGATAGCGGGAGTAGATCCGGGGAGCTGTTTTTT.

Concerning this clone: Other DNA variants within this sample encode the same CDR3. This chain's CDR3 is CASSEPGLGYNEQFF. CDR3 DNA: TGTGCCAGCAGTGAACCGGGACTAGGGTACAATGAGCAGTTCTTC. The V call is TRBV2, the J call TRBJ2-1, with 8 bases matching TRBD2. Germline trimming cut 2 bases from V and 4 bases from J; bases unmatched to any gene: 4. Germline CDR1 and CDR2: SNHLY and FYNNEI. The CDR3 extends over 15 amino acids.

This clone was observed a single time. The chain combines TRBV6-6 with TRBJ1-1, with D uncertain. This CDR3 region has 14 residues. CDR1 and CDR2 (germline): MNHNY, SVGAGI (reference sequence). V was pared by 1 base and J by 3 bases, with 9 bases between. CDR3 sequence reads: CASSYFGRDTEAFF. The CDR3 DNA reads as TGTGCCAGCAGTTACTTCGGGAGGGACACTGAAGCTTTCTTT.

The chain has TRBV7-9 and TRBJ2-7; TRBD2 matches at 10 bases. J was trimmed by 0 bases and V by 5 bases; bases with no gene match: 7. This CDR3 contains 16 residues. The germline gives CDR1 SEHNR, CDR2 FQNEAQ (reference sequence). In nucleotides, the CDR3 is TGTGCCAGCAGCATTAGTAGCGGGAGGAGCTCCTACGAGCAGTACTTC. Protein sequence: CASSISSGRSSYEQYF.

This clone was seen a handful of times. CDR3 nucleotides: TGTGCCGCCAGCCCTGCGGATTCCTACGAGCAGTACTTC. This gives the protein CAASPADSYEQYF. This chain joins TRBV30 and TRBJ2-7, with D uncertain. Trimming took 8 bases from V and 1 from J, leaving 15 bases between them. The CDR3 covers 13 residues. Germline CDR1 GTSNPN, CDR2 SVGIG (reference sequence). The full variable domain, rest sourced from reference TRBV30 and TRBJ2-7, is SQTIHQWPATLVQPVGSPLSLECTVEGTSNPNLYWYRQAAGRGLQLLFYSVGIGQISSEVPQNLSASRPQDRQFILSSKKLLLSDSGFYLCAASPADSYEQYFGPGTRLTVT.

The chain carries TRBV28 and TRBJ2-5, with D perhaps TRBD1 or TRBD2 (6 bases each). CDR1 MDHEN and CDR2 SYDVKM come from the germline V gene. The CDR3 spans 19 residues. The germline V and J ends were trimmed by 4 bases and 2 bases, with 26 bases remaining between them. The CDR3 spells CASSSFRDSTRGLQETQYF. CDR3 DNA sequence: TGTGCCAGCAGTTCTTTCCGGGACTCAACCCGGGGGCTACAAGAGACCCAGTACTTC.